One sample yielded the 12 T cell receptor beta chains listed below, sequenced in a study of control samples from healthy donors and cancer patients. Only in-frame clones appear in the TCRdb table, and some are missing; sequencing was by immunoSEQ multiplex PCR. Among under 140,000 clones listed, roughly 90% were seen once. Source material: PBMCs. The receptors derive from a woman aged 55-69 years with lung cancer.

The chain recombines TRBV30 with TRBJ2-7; D gene uncertain. Germline V lookup: CDR1 GTSNPN, CDR2 SVGIG (reference sequence). The CDR3 totals 12 residues. Trimming took off 0 bases at V and 4 bases at J, with 7 bases between the two ends. CDR3 region: CAWSVIPYEQYF. For the CDR3, the DNA is TGTGCCTGGAGTGTAATCCCTTACGAGCAGTACTTC.

The chain combines TRBV12-3 or TRBV12-4 with TRBJ1-3; TRBD1 is a possible D gene (6 bases). With 9 bases removed from V and 2 bases from J, the gap between germline ends came to 11 bases. There are 13 residues in the CDR3. For the CDR3, the DNA is TGTGCCAGTAGGGGGTGGACTGGAAACACCATATATTTT. This codes for CASRGWTGNTIYF.

This clone was counted a single time. The V and J genes are TRBV30 and TRBJ2-1, with 9 bases matching TRBD1. The V and J ends lost 4 bases and 3 bases, in that order; junction bases with no gene match: 7. CDR1 and CDR2 from the germline V gene are GTSNPN and SVGIG (reference sequence). CDR3 length: 15 amino acids. The CDR3 DNA reads TGTGCCTGGATCCCCCAGGGACAGGGCTACAATGAGCAGTTCTTC. It specifies CAWIPQGQGYNEQFF.

In this sample, this clone turned up once. The chain uses TRBV5-1 and TRBJ1-2; no definite D call. There are 16 residues in the CDR3. Germline assignment: CDR1 SGHRS and CDR2 YFSETQ. Deletions cut 0 bases from V and 2 bases from J, with 14 bases between. The CDR3 is CASSLGFSVGNYGYTF. The DNA of the CDR3 is TGCGCCAGCAGCTTGGGATTCTCCGTCGGGAACTATGGCTACACCTTC.

The genes are TRBV4-1 and TRBJ1-5, with TRBD1 matching 7 bases. The CDR3 covers 15 residues. Germline CDR1 reads MGHRA; CDR2 reads YSYEKL. With V trimmed by 1 base and J by 7 bases, 7 bases remained unmatched. DNA of the CDR3: TGCGCCAGCAGCCAAGGAGACAGGGTGGAGCAGCCCCAGCATTTT. Its protein product is CASSQGDRVEQPQHF.

To note about this clone: The same CDR3 can be traced to other DNA sequences in this sample. The chain couples TRBV9 to TRBJ2-1, with 7 bases fitting TRBD2. Trimming cost V 0 bases and J 1 base; bases outside gene matches: 1. This CDR3 has 15 residues. Germline V CDR1 and CDR2: SGDLS, YYNGEE. CDR3 protein: CASSVAGGSYNEQFF. The CDR3 coding sequence is TGTGCCAGCAGCGTAGCGGGGGGATCCTACAATGAGCAGTTCTTC.

The chain carries TRBV4-1 and TRBJ1-5; D call uncertain. Germline V gene sequence: CDR1 MGHRA, CDR2 YSYEKL. This CDR3 contains 15 residues. The V end was cut by 3 bases, the J end by 5 bases, with 14 bases between. CDR3 loop: CASSQGGGRDQPQHF. CDR3 bases: TGCGCCAGCAGCCAGGGCGGAGGGAGGGATCAGCCCCAGCATTTT.

The chain couples TRBV5-1 to TRBJ2-1, with a weak D call TRBD2 (6 bases). Germline V gene data show CDR1 as SGHRS and CDR2 as YFSETQ. The CDR3 runs 17 residues. The V gene lost 4 bases and the J gene lost 3 bases, with 20 bases spanning the gap. The CDR3, as DNA: TGCGCCAGCAGCGTAACGCCGGGAGAGTCCTTCTACAATGAGCAGTTCTTC. Translated: CASSVTPGESFYNEQFF.

With respect to this clone: The junction and the germline gene differ at one end; a read error may be behind it. The chain uses TRBV12-3 or TRBV12-4 and TRBJ1-1, with unresolved D. The CDR3 contains 12 residues. CDR3 DNA: TGTGCCAGCAGGACTACCCCCGCTGACGCTTTCTTT. Amino acid sequence: CASRTTPADAFF.

The V and J genes are TRBV2 and TRBJ2-5, with TRBD1 identical over 9 bases. V lost 4 bases, J lost 4 bases, and 1 base stayed unmatched. Germline loops: CDR1 SNHLY, CDR2 FYNNEI. The CDR3 contains 13 residues. The CDR3 DNA reads as TGTGCCAGCAGTGGGGACAGGGCAGAGACCCAGTACTTC. Translated, it gives CASSGDRAETQYF.

The V call is TRBV7-3, the J call TRBJ2-2; TRBD2 might be the D (5 bases). The germline V gene encodes CDR1 SGHTA and CDR2 FQGTGA. The CDR3 runs to 16 residues. V was clipped by 5 bases and J by 1 base, with 14 bases between them. CDR3 DNA: TGTGCCAGCAGCGCCCGGTCAGGAGGGAACACCGGGGAGCTGTTTTTT. This codes for CASSARSGGNTGELFF.

J is TRBJ2-1 and V is TRBV9; 12 positions agree with TRBD2. V trimming: 0 bases; J trimming: 10 bases; junction bases outside the gene matches: 5. Looked up from germline, CDR1 is SGDLS and CDR2 is YYNGEE. The CDR3 length is 15 residues. This chain's CDR3 is CASSVELAGGREQFF. As DNA, the CDR3 is TGTGCCAGCAGCGTAGAACTAGCGGGGGGACGGGAGCAGTTCTTC.